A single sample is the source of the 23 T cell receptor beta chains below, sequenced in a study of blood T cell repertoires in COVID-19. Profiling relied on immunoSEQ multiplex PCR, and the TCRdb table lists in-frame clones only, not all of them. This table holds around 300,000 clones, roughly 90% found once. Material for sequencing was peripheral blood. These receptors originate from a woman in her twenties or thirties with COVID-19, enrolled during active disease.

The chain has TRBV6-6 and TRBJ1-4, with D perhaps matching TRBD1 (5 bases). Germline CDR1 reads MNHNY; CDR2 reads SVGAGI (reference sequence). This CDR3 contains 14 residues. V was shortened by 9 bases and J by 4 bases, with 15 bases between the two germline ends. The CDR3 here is CASCTGADNEKLFF. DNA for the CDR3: TGTGCCAGTTGTACAGGAGCCGATAATGAAAAACTGTTTTTT.

The CDR3 here is CASSEGQGGTEAFF. The CDR3 nucleotides read TGCGCCAGCAGCGAGGGACAGGGCGGGACTGAAGCTTTCTTT. The J gene is TRBJ1-1, the V gene TRBV5-1, with 9 bases that match TRBD1. The germline gives CDR1 SGHRS, CDR2 YFSETQ. The CDR3 totals 14 residues. Unmatched junction bases numbered 6, after V lost 4 bases and J lost 5 bases.

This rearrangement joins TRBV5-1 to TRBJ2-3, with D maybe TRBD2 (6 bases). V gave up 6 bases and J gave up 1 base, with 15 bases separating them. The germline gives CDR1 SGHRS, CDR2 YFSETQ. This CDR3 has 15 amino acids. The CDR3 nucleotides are TGCGCCAGCAACCCTACTAGGGAGGGCACAGATACGCAGTATTTT. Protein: CASNPTREGTDTQYF.

The CDR3 DNA reads as TGTGCCAGCTCACCCCAAAAGACAGGGTCTAGTGAAAAACTGTTTTTT. Encoded protein: CASSPQKTGSSEKLFF. The chain recombines TRBV18 with TRBJ1-4; 7 positions agree with TRBD1. The germline V gene encodes CDR1 KGHSH and CDR2 LQKENI. V trimming: 3 bases; J trimming: 7 bases; junction bases outside the gene matches: 11. This CDR3 is built from 16 residues. Drawing the rest from reference TRBV18 and TRBJ1-4, the complete variable domain is NAGVMQNPRHLVRRRGQEARLRCSPMKGHSHVYWYRQLPEEGLKFMVYLQKENIIDESGMPKERFSAEFPKEGPSILRIQQVVRGDSAAYFCASSPQKTGSSEKLFFGSGTQLSVL.

The CDR3: CAISERDSLNTEAFF. DNA for the CDR3: TGTGCCATCAGTGAGAGGGACAGCCTGAACACTGAAGCTTTCTTT. The chain employs TRBV10-3 and TRBJ1-1; TRBD1 matches at 7 bases. The CDR3 totals 15 residues. J gave up 0 bases and V 2 bases, and 3 bases lay outside the gene matches. Per germline, CDR1 ENHRY and CDR2 SYGVKD.

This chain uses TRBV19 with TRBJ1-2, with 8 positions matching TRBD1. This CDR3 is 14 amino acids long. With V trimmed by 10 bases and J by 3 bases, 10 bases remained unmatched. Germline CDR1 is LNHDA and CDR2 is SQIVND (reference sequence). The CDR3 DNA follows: TGTGCCACTAGGCGGGACAGGCCTCACTATGGCTACACCTTC. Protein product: CATRRDRPHYGYTF.

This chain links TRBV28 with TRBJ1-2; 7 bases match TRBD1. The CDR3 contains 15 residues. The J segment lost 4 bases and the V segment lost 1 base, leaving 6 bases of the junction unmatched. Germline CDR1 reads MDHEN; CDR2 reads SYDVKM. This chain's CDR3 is CASSLFRDSRYGYTF. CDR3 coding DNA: TGTGCCAGCAGTTTATTCCGGGACAGCCGCTATGGCTACACCTTC.

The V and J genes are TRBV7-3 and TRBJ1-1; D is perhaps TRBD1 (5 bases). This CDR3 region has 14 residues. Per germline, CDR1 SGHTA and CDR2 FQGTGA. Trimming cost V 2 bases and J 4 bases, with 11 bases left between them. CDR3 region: CASSLQRGSTEAFF. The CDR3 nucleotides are TGTGCCAGCAGCTTACAAAGGGGAAGCACTGAAGCTTTCTTT. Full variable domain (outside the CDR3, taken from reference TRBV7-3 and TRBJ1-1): GAGVSQTPSNKVTEKGKYVELRCDPISGHTALYWYRQSLGQGPEFLIYFQGTGAADDSGLPNDRFFAVRPEGSVSTLKIQRTERGDSAVYLCASSLQRGSTEAFFGQGTRLTVV.

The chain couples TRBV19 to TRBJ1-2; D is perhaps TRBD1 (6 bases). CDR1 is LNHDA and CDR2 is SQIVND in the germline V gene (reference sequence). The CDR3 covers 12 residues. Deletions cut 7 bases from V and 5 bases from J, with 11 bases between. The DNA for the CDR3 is TGTGCCAGTAAAGGGGGGGGATATGGCTACACCTTC. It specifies CASKGGGYGYTF.

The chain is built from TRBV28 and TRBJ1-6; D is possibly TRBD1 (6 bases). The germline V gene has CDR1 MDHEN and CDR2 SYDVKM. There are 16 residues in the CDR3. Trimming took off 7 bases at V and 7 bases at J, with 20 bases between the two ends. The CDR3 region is CASITVGQQGNSPLHF. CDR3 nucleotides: TGTGCCAGCATTACCGTTGGACAGCAAGGGAATTCACCCCTCCACTTT.

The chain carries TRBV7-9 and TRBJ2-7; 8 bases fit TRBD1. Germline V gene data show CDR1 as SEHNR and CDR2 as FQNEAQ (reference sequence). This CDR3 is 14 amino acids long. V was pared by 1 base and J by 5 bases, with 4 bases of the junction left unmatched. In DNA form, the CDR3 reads TGTGCCAGCAGCTTAGACGGGGACAGGAACGAGCAGTACTTC. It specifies CASSLDGDRNEQYF.

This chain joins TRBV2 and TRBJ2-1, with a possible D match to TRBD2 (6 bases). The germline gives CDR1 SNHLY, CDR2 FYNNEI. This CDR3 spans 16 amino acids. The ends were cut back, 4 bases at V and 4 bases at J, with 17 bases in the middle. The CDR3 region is CASSGALAPFYNEQFF. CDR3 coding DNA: TGTGCCAGCAGTGGGGCCCTAGCGCCATTTTACAATGAGCAGTTCTTC.

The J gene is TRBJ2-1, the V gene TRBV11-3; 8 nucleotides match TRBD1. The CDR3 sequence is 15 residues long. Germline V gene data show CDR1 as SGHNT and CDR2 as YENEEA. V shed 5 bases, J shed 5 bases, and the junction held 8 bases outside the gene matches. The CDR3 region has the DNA TGTGCCAGCAGCCCCCGGACAGGGAAAAACAATGAGCAGTTCTTC. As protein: CASSPRTGKNNEQFF.

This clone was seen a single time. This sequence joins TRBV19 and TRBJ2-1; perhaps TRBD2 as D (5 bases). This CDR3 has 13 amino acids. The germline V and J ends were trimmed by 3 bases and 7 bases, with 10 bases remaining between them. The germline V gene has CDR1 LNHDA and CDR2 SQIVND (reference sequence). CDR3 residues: CASSISGGNEQFF. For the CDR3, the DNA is TGTGCCAGTAGTATCTCTGGCGGGAATGAGCAGTTCTTC. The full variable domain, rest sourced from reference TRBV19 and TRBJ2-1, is DGGITQSPKYLFRKEGQNVTLSCEQNLNHDAMYWYRQDPGQGLRLIYYSQIVNDFQKGDIAEGYSVSREKKESFPLTVTSAQKNPTAFYLCASSISGGNEQFFGPGTRLTVL.

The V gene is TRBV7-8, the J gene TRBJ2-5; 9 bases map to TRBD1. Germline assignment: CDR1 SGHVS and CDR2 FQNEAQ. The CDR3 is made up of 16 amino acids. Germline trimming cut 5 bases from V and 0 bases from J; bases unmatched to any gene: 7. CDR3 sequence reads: CASSPRTGAYQETQYF. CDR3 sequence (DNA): TGTGCCAGCAGCCCCCGGACAGGGGCGTACCAAGAGACCCAGTACTTC.

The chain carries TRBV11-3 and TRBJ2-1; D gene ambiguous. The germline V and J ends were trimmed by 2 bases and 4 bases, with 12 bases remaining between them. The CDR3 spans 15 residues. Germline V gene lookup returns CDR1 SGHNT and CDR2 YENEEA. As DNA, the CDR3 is TGTGCCAGCAGCTTAAATCATGGGCGATACAATGAGCAGTTCTTC. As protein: CASSLNHGRYNEQFF.

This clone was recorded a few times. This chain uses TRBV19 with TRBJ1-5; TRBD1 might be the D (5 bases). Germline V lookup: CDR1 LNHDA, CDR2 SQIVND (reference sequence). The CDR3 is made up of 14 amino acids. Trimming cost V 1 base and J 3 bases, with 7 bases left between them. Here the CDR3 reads CASSIGRVNQPQHF. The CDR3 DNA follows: TGTGCCAGTAGTATAGGCAGGGTCAATCAGCCCCAGCATTTT.

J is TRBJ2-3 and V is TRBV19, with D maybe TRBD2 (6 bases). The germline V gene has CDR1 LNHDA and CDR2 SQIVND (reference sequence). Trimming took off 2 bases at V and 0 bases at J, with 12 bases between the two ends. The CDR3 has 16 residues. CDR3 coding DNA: TGTGCCAGTAGTATATCCGGGAGAGGAAGCACAGATACGCAGTATTTT. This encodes CASSISGRGSTDTQYF.

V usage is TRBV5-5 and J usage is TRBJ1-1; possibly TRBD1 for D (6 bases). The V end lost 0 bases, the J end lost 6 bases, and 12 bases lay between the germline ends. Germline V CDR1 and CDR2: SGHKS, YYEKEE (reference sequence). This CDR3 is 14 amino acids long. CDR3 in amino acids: CASSLEGGLSEAFF. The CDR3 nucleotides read TGTGCCAGCAGCTTGGAGGGGGGGCTCTCTGAAGCTTTCTTT.

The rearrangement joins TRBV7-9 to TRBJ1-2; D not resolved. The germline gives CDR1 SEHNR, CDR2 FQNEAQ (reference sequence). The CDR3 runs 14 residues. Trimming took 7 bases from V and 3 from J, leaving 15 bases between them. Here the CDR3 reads CASTDMRSDYGYTF. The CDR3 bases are TGTGCCAGCACAGACATGCGATCCGACTATGGCTACACCTTC.

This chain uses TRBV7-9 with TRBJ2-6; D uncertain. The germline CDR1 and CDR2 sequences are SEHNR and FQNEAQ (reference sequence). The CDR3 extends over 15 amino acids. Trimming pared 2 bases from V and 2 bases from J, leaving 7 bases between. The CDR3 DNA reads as TGTGCCAGCAGCTTATTGGCAACTGGGGCCAACGTCCTGACTTTC. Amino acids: CASSLLATGANVLTF.

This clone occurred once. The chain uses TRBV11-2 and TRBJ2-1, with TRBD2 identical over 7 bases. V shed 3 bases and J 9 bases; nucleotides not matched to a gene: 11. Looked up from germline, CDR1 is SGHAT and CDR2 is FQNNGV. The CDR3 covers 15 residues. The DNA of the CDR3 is TGTGCCAGCAGCTTCCCCTCGGGTGGGGGGGGTGAGCAGTTCTTC. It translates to CASSFPSGGGGEQFF.

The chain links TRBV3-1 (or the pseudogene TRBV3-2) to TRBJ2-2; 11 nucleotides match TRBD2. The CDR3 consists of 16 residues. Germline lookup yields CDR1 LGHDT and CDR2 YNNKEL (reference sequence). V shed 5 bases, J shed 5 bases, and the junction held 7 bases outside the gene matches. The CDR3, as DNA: TGTGCCAGCAGCATTACTAGCGGGAGTAGTACCGGGGAGCTGTTTTTT. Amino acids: CASSITSGSSTGELFF.